This T cell receptor (beta chain) was sequenced for a study of identical twins. Study findings and constraints: Conclusions leaned on cross-sectional statistical analysis and did not track the same donors over time.

TCRdb reprocessed the 5' RACE reads via MiXCR and lists one record per CDR3 protein. This sample has 550,000 to 800,000 distinct CDR3 sequences, with 7% to 7.5% found just once. About this clonotype: What it recognizes is unknown.

The CDR3 spans 15 residues. V gave up 0 bases and J gave up 4 bases, with 13 bases separating them. From germline, CDR1 is MRHNA and CDR2 SNTAGT. The same sample was also used in a study of yellow fever vaccine responses in identical twins.

The sequenced sample consisted of PBMCs. This sequence joins TRBV6-4 and TRBJ2-7; D unclear. The sequence was collected from a woman aged 18-29 years in good health. The CDR3 region has the DNA TGTGCCAGCAGTGACTCCCCCGACCTATCATACGAGCAGTACGTC. Translation: CASSDSPDLSYEQYV.